These T cell receptor beta chains were read from a single sample in a study of T cells in Graves' hyperthyroidism and ophthalmopathy. TCRdb ran MiXCR on the multiplex PCR reads and lists one entry per CDR3 protein. The sample carries around 600,000 distinct CDR3 sequences, about 15% recorded once. Material: blood. These receptor sequences come from a woman aged 25 to 45 with Graves' hyperthyroidism. The CDR3 runs from the conserved cysteine through the conserved F or W. Each record gives: V gene, clone size, D gene, J gene, CDR3 protein, CDR3 DNA. D genes are given only for firm matches. Not all rows give a size; the values are once, few, many and, for expanded clones, a class.

>TRBV5-1|many|TRBD2|TRBJ2-1
CASSLGLAGINEQFF
TGCGCCAGCAGCTTGGGCCTAGCGGGAATCAATGAGCAGTTCTTC
>TRBV20-1|.|TRBD2|TRBJ2-5
CSARDRPRLASGETQYF
TGCAGTGCTAGAGATCGGCCACGACTAGCAAGCGGAGAGACCCAGTACTTC
>TRBV20-1|.|.|TRBJ1-2
CSGGADYGYTF
TGCAGTGGCGGGGCGGACTATGGCTACACCTTC
>TRBV20-1|.|.|TRBJ2-7
CSAGAPATGQYF
TGCAGTGCAGGGGCCCCAGCTACTGGGCAGTACTTC
>TRBV28|many|TRBD2|TRBJ2-1
CASSAPGGSSHNEQFF
TGTGCCAGCAGCGCTCCCGGCGGGAGTTCCCACAATGAGCAGTTCTTC
>TRBV6-5|many|.|TRBJ1-1
CASSYAPDEAFF
TGTGCCAGCAGTTACGCCCCGGATGAAGCTTTCTTT
>TRBV7-8|many|TRBD1|TRBJ1-5
CASSLRGTADYSNQPQHF
TGTGCCAGCAGCTTGCGCGGGACAGCTGACTATAGCAATCAGCCCCAGCATTTT
>TRBV27|few|.|TRBJ2-1
CASSFPGSVDEQFF
TGTGCCAGCAGTTTTCCGGGGTCGGTCGATGAGCAGTTCTTC
>TRBV29-1|many|.|TRBJ1-5
CSVVEGIGNQPQHF
TGCAGCGTTGTCGAAGGAATAGGCAATCAGCCCCAGCATTTT
>TRBV27|few|TRBD1|TRBJ1-1
CASSSSGTVNTEAFF
TGTGCCAGCAGTTCCTCCGGGACAGTGAACACTGAAGCTTTCTTT
>TRBV24-1|many|.|TRBJ2-1
CATSDSERSSYNEQFF
TGTGCCACCAGTGATTCTGAGCGGAGCTCCTACAATGAGCAGTTCTTC
>TRBV6-5|many|.|TRBJ1-6
CASSYWQTHNSPLHF
TGTGCCAGCAGTTACTGGCAGACCCATAATTCACCCCTCCACTTT
>TRBV29-1|few|.|TRBJ2-7
CSVVVLAATDEQYF
TGCAGCGTGGTCGTTTTGGCCGCAACGGACGAGCAGTACTTC
>TRBV2|many|.|TRBJ1-5
CASSERGGGPQHF
TGTGCCAGCAGTGAACGTGGAGGAGGGCCCCAGCATTTT
>TRBV11-2|many|.|TRBJ2-7
CASSPRVVGYEQYF
TGTGCCAGCAGCCCCCGCGTCGTCGGCTACGAGCAGTACTTC
>TRBV4-3|many|.|TRBJ2-7
CASSQEPGLSYEQYF
TGCGCCAGCAGCCAAGAACCAGGTCTCTCCTACGAGCAGTACTTC
>TRBV24-1|many|TRBD1|TRBJ2-3
CATSDPQGVADTQYF
TGTGCCACCAGTGATCCACAGGGGGTAGCAGATACGCAGTATTTT
>TRBV2|many|.|TRBJ1-6
CASSELGEGSPLHF
TGTGCCAGCAGTGAATTGGGGGAGGGATCACCCCTCCACTTT
>TRBV6-1|few|.|TRBJ1-1
CASSGRAGFITEAFF
TGTGCCAGCAGTGGTCGGGCAGGGTTCATTACTGAAGCTTTCTTT
>TRBV12-3/TRBV12-4|few|.|TRBJ2-7
CASTLDSFHEQYF
TGTGCCAGCACCCTCGACAGTTTCCACGAGCAGTACTTC
>TRBV6-2/TRBV6-3|.|TRBD2|TRBJ2-7
CASSEGGPGEQYF
TGTGCCAGCAGTGAGGGAGGGCCGGGCGAGCAGTACTTC
>TRBV15|many|.|TRBJ2-7
CATSRLGGTTSYEQYF
TGTGCCACCAGCAGGCTAGGGGGGACGACCTCCTACGAGCAGTACTTC
>TRBV14|few|.|TRBJ1-5
CASSQGTYNQPQHF
TGTGCCAGCAGCCAAGGGACTTACAATCAGCCCCAGCATTTT